Presented here are 11 T cell receptor beta chains from one specimen sequenced in a study of graft-versus-host responses after intestinal transplantation. Using immunoSEQ multiplex PCR, the repertoire was profiled, and TCRdb retains in-frame clones only, with some absent. The sample contains about 130,000 clones, about 93% of which appear only once. The antigens for these receptors are not known. The specimen comprised unstimulated CD4+ T cells sorted from spleen or lymph node cells, sampled before intestinal transplant. These receptors were collected from a human donor who received an intestinal transplant.

J is TRBJ1-2 and V is TRBV15; unclear D gene. The V and J ends lost 0 bases and 7 bases respectively, with 12 bases between them. CDR1 LNHNV and CDR2 YYDKDF come from the germline V gene (reference sequence). This CDR3 is 14 amino acids long. The DNA of the CDR3 is TGTGCCACCAGCAGAGAGGGTCCTTTGGCTGGCTACACCTTC. This gives the protein CATSREGPLAGYTF.

This rearrangement joins TRBV4-2 to TRBJ1-2; 9 nucleotides align to TRBD1. CDR3 length: 18 residues. Looked up from germline, CDR1 is LGHNA and CDR2 is YNFKEQ. The junction had 14 bases not matched to a gene; V was cut back by 1 base and J by 5 bases. The CDR3 nucleotides are TGTGCCAGCAGCCAAGTTGTTCCGGGACAGGGTCCCTCTTATGGCTACACCTTC. Amino acids: CASSQVVPGQGPSYGYTF.

V gene TRBV5-4 combines with J gene TRBJ2-2, with D possibly called TRBD1 or TRBD2 (5 bases each). V was shortened by 1 base and J by 4 bases, with 11 bases between the two germline ends. The CDR3 totals 15 residues. Germline CDR1 SGHNT, CDR2 YYREEE (reference sequence). The CDR3 sequence: CASSLSGGITGELFF. Written as DNA, the CDR3 is TGTGCCAGCAGCTTGTCTGGGGGTATCACCGGGGAGCTGTTTTTT.

The chain combines TRBV27 with TRBJ1-6, with D possibly being TRBD1 (5 bases). Trimming left V 2 bases short and J 9 bases short, with 14 bases between. Germline values: CDR1 MNHEY, CDR2 SMNVEV (reference sequence). CDR3 size: 15 residues. CDR3 sequence reads: CASSLATEGGSPLHF. DNA of the CDR3: TGTGCCAGCAGTTTAGCGACAGAGGGTGGTTCACCCCTCCACTTT.

In this sample, this clone turned up once. V gene TRBV6-6 combines with J gene TRBJ2-5; D may match TRBD1 or TRBD2 (5 bases each). The CDR3 sequence is 15 residues long. V was clipped by 4 bases and J by 0 bases, with 12 bases between them. In germline, CDR1 is MNHNY, CDR2 SVGAGI (reference sequence). CDR3 bases: TGTGCCAGCAGTTGGTCGGGGACCTACCAAGAGACCCAGTACTTC. It codes for CASSWSGTYQETQYF.

V and J are TRBV7-9 and TRBJ2-7; perhaps D is TRBD1 or TRBD2 (5 bases each). Germline values: CDR1 SEHNR, CDR2 FQNEAQ (reference sequence). V shed 5 bases and J shed 4 bases, with 18 bases lying between them. The CDR3 totals 15 residues. The CDR3 loop reads CASSMGRLGGYEQYF. CDR3 sequence (DNA): TGTGCCAGCAGCATGGGTCGCCTTGGGGGATACGAGCAGTACTTC.

This sequence joins TRBV9 and TRBJ2-7; the match to TRBD2 covers 9 bases. This CDR3 is built from 18 residues. J gave up 6 bases and V 0 bases, and 16 bases lay outside the gene matches. Germline CDR1 reads SGDLS; CDR2 reads YYNGEE. Here the CDR3 reads CASSVAPSSLAGVVEQYF. The CDR3 DNA reads TGTGCCAGCAGCGTAGCCCCTTCCTCCTTAGCGGGAGTGGTCGAGCAGTACTTC.

The rearrangement uses TRBV28 and TRBJ2-7; D is possibly TRBD1 (6 bases). CDR1 and CDR2 (germline): MDHEN, SYDVKM. CDR3 length equals 14 residues. V gave up 6 bases and J gave up 2 bases, with 14 bases separating them. The CDR3: CASSWVRGTYEQYF. The CDR3 DNA reads as TGTGCCAGCAGCTGGGTAAGGGGGACCTACGAGCAGTACTTC.

In this sample, this clone turned up a few times. V gene TRBV19 combines with J gene TRBJ2-2; TRBD1 agrees at 11 bases. The CDR3 is 14 residues long. The germline CDR1 and CDR2 sequences are LNHDA and SQIVND (reference sequence). V lost 11 bases and J lost 6; bases outside the gene matches: 8. CDR3 in amino acids: CAGATGQGAGELFF. The CDR3 nucleotides are TGTGCCGGCGCGACGGGACAGGGGGCCGGGGAGCTGTTTTTT.

The chain joins TRBV11-1 to TRBJ2-1, with D possibly matching TRBD1 (5 bases). V lost 1 base and J 10 bases, leaving 14 bases between the germline ends. CDR1 is SGHAT and CDR2 is FQDESV in the germline V gene (reference sequence). CDR3 length: 14 amino acids. The CDR3 sequence is CASSLESQGDEQFF. CDR3 sequence (DNA): TGTGCCAGCAGCTTAGAGAGCCAGGGTGACGAGCAGTTCTTC.

J is TRBJ2-7 and V is TRBV18, with a tentative D call TRBD1 (6 bases). The CDR3 contains 13 residues. Trimming removed 5 bases from V and 4 bases from J, with 12 bases in between. Germline-derived CDR1 and CDR2 are KGHSH and LQKENI. The CDR3 protein is CASSLKQGYEQYF. The CDR3 DNA reads as TGTGCCAGCTCATTGAAACAGGGATACGAGCAGTACTTC.